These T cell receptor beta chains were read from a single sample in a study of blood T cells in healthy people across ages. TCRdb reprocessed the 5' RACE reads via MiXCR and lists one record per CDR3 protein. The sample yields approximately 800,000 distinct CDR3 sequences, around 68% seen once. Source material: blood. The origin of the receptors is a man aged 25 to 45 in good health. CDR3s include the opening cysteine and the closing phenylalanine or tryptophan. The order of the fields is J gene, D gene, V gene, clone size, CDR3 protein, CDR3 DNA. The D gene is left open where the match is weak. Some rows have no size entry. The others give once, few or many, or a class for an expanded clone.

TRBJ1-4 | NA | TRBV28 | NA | CASGHGGGRNEKLFF | TGTGCCAGCGGCCACGGGGGAGGGCGTAATGAAAAACTGTTTTTT
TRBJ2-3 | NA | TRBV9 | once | CASSVASTDAQYF | TGTGCCAGCAGCGTAGCGAGCACAGATGCGCAGTATTTT
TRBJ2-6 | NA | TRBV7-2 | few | CASSSYTSGANVLTF | TGTGCCAGCAGCTCCTATACGTCTGGGGCCAACGTCCTGACTTTC
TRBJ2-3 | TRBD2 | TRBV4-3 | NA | CASSQRGTRSGTQYF | TGCGCCAGCAGCCAGCGGGGGACTCGATCAGGGACGCAGTATTTT
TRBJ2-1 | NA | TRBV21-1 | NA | CASSKVRGGRNEQFF | TGTGCCAGCAGCAAAGTGCGGGGGGGCCGGAATGAGCAGTTCTTC
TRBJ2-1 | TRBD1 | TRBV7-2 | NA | CASSARQGTYNEQFF | TGTGCCAGCAGCGCCCGACAGGGCACCTACAATGAGCAGTTCTTC
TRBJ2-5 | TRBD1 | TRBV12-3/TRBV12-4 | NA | CASSPGTAETQYF | TGTGCCAGCTCACCCGGGACAGCAGAGACCCAGTACTTC
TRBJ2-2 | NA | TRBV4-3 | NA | CASSQEYYTNTGELFF | TGCGCCAGCAGCCAAGAATACTACACGAACACCGGGGAGCTGTTTTTT
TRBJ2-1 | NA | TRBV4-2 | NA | CASSPRRQTGEQFF | TGTGCCAGCAGCCCCAGAAGACAGACGGGTGAGCAGTTCTTC
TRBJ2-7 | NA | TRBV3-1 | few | CASSRVAYEQYF | TGTGCCAGCAGCCGTGTCGCGTACGAGCAGTACTTC
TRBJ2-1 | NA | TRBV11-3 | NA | CASSLGSYTYNEQFF | TGTGCCAGCAGCTTGGGGTCCTACACTTACAATGAGCAGTTCTTC
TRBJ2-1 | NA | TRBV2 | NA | CASGGQGYEQFF | TGTGCCAGCGGAGGGCAGGGGTATGAGCAGTTCTTC
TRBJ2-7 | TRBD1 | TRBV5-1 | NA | CASKTGTGPYEQYF | TGCGCCAGCAAAACCGGGACAGGGCCCTACGAGCAGTACTTC
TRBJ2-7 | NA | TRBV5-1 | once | CASSPGSFHEQYF | TGCGCCAGCAGCCCCGGGTCCTTCCACGAGCAGTACTTC
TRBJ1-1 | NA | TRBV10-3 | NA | CAISVEGLSEAFF | TGTGCCATCAGTGTAGAAGGGTTGAGTGAAGCTTTCTTT
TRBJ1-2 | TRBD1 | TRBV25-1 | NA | CASSEYNRGQDYGYTF | TGTGCCAGCAGTGAATATAACAGGGGGCAGGACTATGGCTACACCTTC
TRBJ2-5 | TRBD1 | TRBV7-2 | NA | CASSFAPGQLQETQYF | TGTGCCAGCAGCTTTGCCCCGGGACAGTTACAAGAGACCCAGTACTTC
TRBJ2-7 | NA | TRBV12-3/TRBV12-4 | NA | CASRTRGYEQYF | TGTGCCAGCAGAACAAGGGGCTACGAGCAGTACTTC
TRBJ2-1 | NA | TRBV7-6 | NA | CASSLRTNNEQFF | TGTGCCAGCAGCTTACGAACTAACAATGAGCAGTTCTTC
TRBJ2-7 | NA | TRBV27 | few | CASSSLKGEQYF | TGTGCCAGCAGTTCGCTCAAGGGCGAGCAGTACTTC
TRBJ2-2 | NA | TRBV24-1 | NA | CATSPRVVSGELFF | TGTGCCACCAGTCCCAGGGTGGTCTCCGGGGAGCTGTTTTTT
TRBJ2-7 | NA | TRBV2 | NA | CASRVDVNSCEQYF | TGTGCCAGCAGGGTAGATGTAAACTCCTGCGAGCAGTACTTC
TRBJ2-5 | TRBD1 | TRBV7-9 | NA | CASSKLGQAQETQYF | TGTGCCAGCAGCAAGCTGGGACAGGCTCAAGAGACCCAGTACTTC